These T cell receptor beta chains were read from a single sample in a study of OX40 agonist ivuxolimab in advanced cancers. Libraries were prepared by immunoSEQ multiplex PCR; TCRdb keeps only in-frame clonotypes and omits some of them. Seen here are around 64,000 clones, around 90% observed once, and the top ten hold less than 10%. Sequencing was performed on CD4+ or CD8+ T cells sorted from blood, taken in a trial of the OX40 agonist ivuxolimab. These receptors were obtained from an adult with an advanced solid tumor such as melanoma, head and neck, liver or kidney cancer. Each CDR3 is given with its conserved first and last residue. Fields, in order: V gene, clone size, D gene, J gene, CDR3 DNA, CDR3 protein. A D gene is named only where the DNA matches it firmly. Clone size is stated in some rows and not others, as once, few, many or a class when expanded.

V gene: TRBV10-1
clone size: once
D gene: TRBD1
J gene: TRBJ1-2
CDR3 DNA: TGCGCCAGCAGTGACGGACAGGACTTCGGCTATGGCTACACCTTC
CDR3 protein: CASSDGQDFGYGYTF

V gene: TRBV5-5
clone size: .
D gene: TRBD1
J gene: TRBJ1-4
CDR3 DNA: TGTGCCAGCAGCTTTTGGACAGGGGGTAGTGCTAATGAAAAACTGTTTTTT
CDR3 protein: CASSFWTGGSANEKLFF

V gene: TRBV10-1
clone size: .
D gene: TRBD1
J gene: TRBJ2-2
CDR3 DNA: TGCGCCAGCAGTGAGGGACAGGCCGGGGAGCTGTTTTTT
CDR3 protein: CASSEGQAGELFF

V gene: TRBV4-1
clone size: .
D gene: .
J gene: TRBJ1-4
CDR3 DNA: TGCGCCAGCAGCCAAGACGAAACCGGGTCCGTAAATGAAAAACTGTTTTTT
CDR3 protein: CASSQDETGSVNEKLFF

V gene: TRBV6-1
clone size: .
D gene: .
J gene: TRBJ1-1
CDR3 DNA: TGTGCCAGCACTATTTACAGGGTTAGCACTGAAGCTTTCTTT
CDR3 protein: CASTIYRVSTEAFF

V gene: TRBV7-2
clone size: .
D gene: .
J gene: TRBJ1-2
CDR3 DNA: TGTGCCAGCAGCTTAGCGCTTGTAGGGAACTATGGCTACACCTTC
CDR3 protein: CASSLALVGNYGYTF

V gene: TRBV6-5
clone size: .
D gene: .
J gene: TRBJ2-2
CDR3 DNA: TGTGCCAGCAGTTACCTTCGGGGAGCCACCGGGGAGCTGTTTTTT
CDR3 protein: CASSYLRGATGELFF

V gene: TRBV6-6
clone size: .
D gene: TRBD1
J gene: TRBJ2-7
CDR3 DNA: TGTGCCAGCAGTCTACAGGGGGCGATGGCCGAGCAGTACTTC
CDR3 protein: CASSLQGAMAEQYF

V gene: TRBV11-2
clone size: once
D gene: .
J gene: TRBJ2-1
CDR3 DNA: TGTGCCAGCAGCTTATCTTGGACTCTATACAATGAGCAGTTCTTC
CDR3 protein: CASSLSWTLYNEQFF

V gene: TRBV7-2
clone size: .
D gene: .
J gene: TRBJ2-7
CDR3 DNA: TGTGCCAGCAGCTTACCAGGGGAAGGCCACGAGCAGTACTTC
CDR3 protein: CASSLPGEGHEQYF

V gene: TRBV14
clone size: .
D gene: .
J gene: TRBJ2-1
CDR3 DNA: TGTGCCAGCAGCCAAGTAGCGGAAGTAGCGGCCTACAATGAGCAGTTCTTC
CDR3 protein: CASSQVAEVAAYNEQFF

V gene: TRBV10-3
clone size: .
D gene: .
J gene: TRBJ2-7
CDR3 DNA: TGTGCCATCAGTGAGTCGAGGGTTTCCTACGAGCAGTACTTC
CDR3 protein: CAISESRVSYEQYF

V gene: TRBV15
clone size: once
D gene: .
J gene: TRBJ1-2
CDR3 DNA: TGTGCCACCAGCACCCCCGAAGGGGTAACCGGCTACACCTTC
CDR3 protein: CATSTPEGVTGYTF

V gene: TRBV2
clone size: once
D gene: .
J gene: TRBJ2-7
CDR3 DNA: TGTGCCAGCAGTGAAGGGCCCACAGGGATCTACGAGCAGTACTTC
CDR3 protein: CASSEGPTGIYEQYF

V gene: TRBV5-1
clone size: .
D gene: .
J gene: TRBJ2-2
CDR3 DNA: TGCGCCAGCAGCCCGGAGTCCCAAAGGAACACCGGGGAGCTGTTTTTT
CDR3 protein: CASSPESQRNTGELFF

V gene: TRBV9
clone size: .
D gene: .
J gene: TRBJ1-6
CDR3 DNA: TGTGCCAGCACTGACCGGGAACCATCCTATAATTCACCCCTCCACTTT
CDR3 protein: CASTDREPSYNSPLHF

V gene: TRBV4-3
clone size: .
D gene: .
J gene: TRBJ2-7
CDR3 DNA: TGCGCCAGCAGCCAAGATAGGGGACCTAGCTCCTACGAGCAGTACTTC
CDR3 protein: CASSQDRGPSSYEQYF

V gene: TRBV27
clone size: .
D gene: TRBD2
J gene: TRBJ2-3
CDR3 DNA: TGTGCCAGCACAGGGAGTAGCGGGGAAATCACAGATACGCAGTATTTT
CDR3 protein: CASTGSSGEITDTQYF

V gene: TRBV7-9
clone size: .
D gene: TRBD1
J gene: TRBJ2-2
CDR3 DNA: TGTGCCAGCAGCTTAGGGGACAGCAACACCGGGGAGCTGTTTTTT
CDR3 protein: CASSLGDSNTGELFF

V gene: TRBV6-4
clone size: .
D gene: TRBD2
J gene: TRBJ2-1
CDR3 DNA: TGTGCCAGCAGTGACCTAGCGGGGGGCTACAATGAGCAGTTCTTC
CDR3 protein: CASSDLAGGYNEQFF

V gene: TRBV6-4
clone size: .
D gene: TRBD2
J gene: TRBJ2-3
CDR3 DNA: TGTGCCAGCAGTGAGCTAGCGGGGGCCACAGATACGCAGTATTTT
CDR3 protein: CASSELAGATDTQYF

V gene: TRBV7-8
clone size: once
D gene: .
J gene: TRBJ2-3
CDR3 DNA: TGTGCCAGCACCACCTATGACAGTACAGATACGCAGTATTTT
CDR3 protein: CASTTYDSTDTQYF

V gene: TRBV18
clone size: .
D gene: .
J gene: TRBJ2-7
CDR3 DNA: TGTGCCAGCTCACCACCGGGCGCCCAGGGTGGGGTCGGTGAGCAGTACTTC
CDR3 protein: CASSPPGAQGGVGEQYF

V gene: TRBV7-6
clone size: .
D gene: .
J gene: TRBJ1-2
CDR3 DNA: TGTGCCAGCAGCTTAGGAGAGAACTATGGCTACACCTTC
CDR3 protein: CASSLGENYGYTF

V gene: TRBV9
clone size: .
D gene: .
J gene: TRBJ2-1
CDR3 DNA: TGTGCCAGCAGCGTAGATCTTAGTCTAAATGAGCAGTTCTTC
CDR3 protein: CASSVDLSLNEQFF

V gene: TRBV27
clone size: .
D gene: TRBD1
J gene: TRBJ1-6
CDR3 DNA: TGTGCCAGCAGACCAACAGGGGTTTCTGCTTCACCCCTCCACTTT
CDR3 protein: CASRPTGVSASPLHF

V gene: TRBV6-5
clone size: .
D gene: .
J gene: TRBJ2-5
CDR3 DNA: TGTGCCAGCAGTACTGGGACCCTGCTTGAGACCCAGTACTTC
CDR3 protein: CASSTGTLLETQYF

V gene: TRBV4-3
clone size: .
D gene: TRBD1
J gene: TRBJ2-7
CDR3 DNA: TGCGCCAGCAGCCAGGCCGGGACAGGACTCTCCTACGAGCAGTACTTC
CDR3 protein: CASSQAGTGLSYEQYF

V gene: TRBV6-6
clone size: once
D gene: .
J gene: TRBJ2-7
CDR3 DNA: TGTGCCAGCAGTTACTCGAACGGGGAGGCCTACGAGCAGTACTTC
CDR3 protein: CASSYSNGEAYEQYF

V gene: TRBV9
clone size: .
D gene: TRBD2
J gene: TRBJ2-5
CDR3 DNA: TGTGCCAGCAGCACTAGCGGGGGGGCCTTTGAGACCCAGTACTTC
CDR3 protein: CASSTSGGAFETQYF